This T cell receptor (beta chain) was identified in a study of follicular helper T cells after annual influenza vaccination. Study overall: For some subjects, blood spans the 2013-2014, 2014-2015 and 2015-2016 annual vaccinations.

This CDR3 region has 14 residues. V lost 4 bases, J lost 3 bases, and 14 bases lay in between. Germline CDR1 is SGDLS and CDR2 is YYNGEE. TCRB sequencing was done at Survey resolution level. Sequencing used immunoSEQ multiplex PCR; TCRdb keeps in-frame clones, though not all of them. This table has 9,500 to 15,000 clones, 80% appearing once. Time point here: 2015-2016 season, pre-vaccination. Sorted cTfh were non-naive CD4+CXCR5+PD-1+, either ICOS+CD38+ or ICOS-CD38-. This chain links TRBV9 with TRBJ2-7, with a possible D match to TRBD1 (5 bases). The TCR sequence derives from an adult who received the influenza vaccine. The input for sequencing was CXCR5+ CD38- circulating T follicular helper cells from blood, taken on the day of influenza vaccination. As for subset: circulating Tfh, non-naive CD4+CXCR5+PD-1+ (ICOS+CD38+ or ICOS-CD38-). DNA of the CDR3: TGTGCCAGCAGCTCCCAGCCTCAGGGCTACGAGCAGTACTTC. This codes for CASSSQPQGYEQYF.